This note documents a single TCR beta chain sequence. Its matching antigen is unknown. This record comes from a study of T cells in tuberculosis. Study-level background: A South African cohort included IGRA-negative adolescents, latently infected IGRA-positive adolescents and adults with active tuberculosis. Broader study findings: GMM-specific TCRs were nearer to active tuberculosis alpha repertoires, suggesting expansion. Shorter CDR3-alpha in active tuberculosis partly drove smaller distances.

Regarding time point: new active TB diagnosis, blood taken before or within 7 days of starting treatment. Active tuberculosis patients were new diagnoses, HIV-seronegative, South African, and aged 18 years or older. Using immunoSEQ multiplex PCR, the repertoire was profiled, and TCRdb retains in-frame clones only, with some absent. The sample includes some 31,000 clones, 75% to 95% of them seen just once. The CDR3 is made up of 14 amino acids. Germline CDR1 is SNHLY and CDR2 is FYNNEI. V lost 4 bases and J lost 4, with 12 bases in between. The source was PBMCs, collected at tuberculosis diagnosis. The genes are TRBV2 and TRBJ2-3; D is unresolved. The receptor's source is an adult with tuberculosis. CDR3 protein: CASSGLKRPDTQYF. CDR3 sequence (DNA): TGTGCCAGCAGTGGCCTAAAGAGGCCAGATACGCAGTATTTT.